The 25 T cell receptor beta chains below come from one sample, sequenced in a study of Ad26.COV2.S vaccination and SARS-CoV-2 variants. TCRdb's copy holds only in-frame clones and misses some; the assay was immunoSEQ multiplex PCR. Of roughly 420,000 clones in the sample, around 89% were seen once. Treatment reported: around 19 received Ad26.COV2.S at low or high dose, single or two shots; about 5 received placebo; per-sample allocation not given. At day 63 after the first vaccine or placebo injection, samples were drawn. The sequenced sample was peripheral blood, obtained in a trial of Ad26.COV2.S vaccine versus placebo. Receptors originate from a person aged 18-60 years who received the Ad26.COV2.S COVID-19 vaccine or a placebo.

The CDR3 DNA follows: TGTGCCAGGGGGACGACAGGGGGAAGGATCGGGGAGCTGTTTTTT. As protein: CARGTTGGRIGELFF. The genes are TRBV2 and TRBJ2-2; 9 bases match TRBD1. CDR3 length: 15 amino acids. Losses at the gene ends were 9 bases for V and 7 bases for J; bases not matched to a gene: 12. Germline V gives CDR1 SNHLY, CDR2 FYNNEI. Supplemented by reference TRBV2 and TRBJ2-2, the full variable domain reads EPEVTQTPSHQVTQMGQEVILRCVPISNHLYFYWYRQILGQKVEFLVSFYNNEISEKSEIFDDQFSVERPDGSNFTLKIRSTKLEDSAMYFCARGTTGGRIGELFFGEGSRLTVL.

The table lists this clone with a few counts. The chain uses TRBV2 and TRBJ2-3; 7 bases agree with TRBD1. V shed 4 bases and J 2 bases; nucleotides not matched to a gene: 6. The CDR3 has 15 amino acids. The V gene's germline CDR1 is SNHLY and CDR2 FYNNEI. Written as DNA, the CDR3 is TGTGCCAGCAGTGGGACAGGAGCTTTCACAGATACGCAGTATTTT. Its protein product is CASSGTGAFTDTQYF.

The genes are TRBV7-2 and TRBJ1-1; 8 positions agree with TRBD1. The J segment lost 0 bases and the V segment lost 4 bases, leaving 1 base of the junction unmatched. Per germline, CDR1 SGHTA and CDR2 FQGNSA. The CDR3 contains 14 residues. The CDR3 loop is CASSWDRLNTEAFF. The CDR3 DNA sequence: TGTGCCAGCAGCTGGGACAGGTTGAACACTGAAGCTTTCTTT.

The DNA for the CDR3 is TGTGCCAGCAGCTTGGTCCGGACGGCCTTCTATGGCTACACCTTC. Translated: CASSLVRTAFYGYTF. The V gene is TRBV5-4, the J gene TRBJ1-2, with D unresolved. CDR3 length: 15 amino acids. V gave up 0 bases and J gave up 4 bases, with 13 bases separating them. Looked up from germline, CDR1 is SGHNT and CDR2 is YYREEE (reference sequence).

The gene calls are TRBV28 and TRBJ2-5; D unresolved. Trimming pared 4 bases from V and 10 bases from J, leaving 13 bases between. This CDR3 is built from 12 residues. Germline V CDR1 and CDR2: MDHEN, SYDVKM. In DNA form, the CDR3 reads TGTGCCAGCAGTTCTCCCACCGCGGACCAGTACTTC. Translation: CASSSPTADQYF.

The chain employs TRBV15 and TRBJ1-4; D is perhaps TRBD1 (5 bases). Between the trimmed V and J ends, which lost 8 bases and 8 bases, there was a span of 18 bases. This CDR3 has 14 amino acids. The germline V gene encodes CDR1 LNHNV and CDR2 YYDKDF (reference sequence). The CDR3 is CATGATPPGEKLFF. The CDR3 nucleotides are TGTGCCACCGGGGCGACCCCTCCGGGCGAAAAACTGTTTTTT.

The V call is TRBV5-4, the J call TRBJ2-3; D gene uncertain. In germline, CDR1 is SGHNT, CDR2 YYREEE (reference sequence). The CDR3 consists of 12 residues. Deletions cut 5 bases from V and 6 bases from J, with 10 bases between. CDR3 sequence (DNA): TGTGCCAGCAGAGACATTGGGGATACGCAGTATTTT. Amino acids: CASRDIGDTQYF.

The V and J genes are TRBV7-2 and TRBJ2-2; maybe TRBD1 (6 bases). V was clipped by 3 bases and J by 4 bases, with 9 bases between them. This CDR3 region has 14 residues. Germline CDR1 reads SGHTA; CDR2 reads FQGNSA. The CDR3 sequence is CASSFTGLTGELFF. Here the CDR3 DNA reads TGTGCCAGCAGCTTTACAGGGCTCACCGGGGAGCTGTTTTTT. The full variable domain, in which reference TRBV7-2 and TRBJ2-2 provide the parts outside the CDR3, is GAGVSQSPSNKVTEKGKDVELRCDPISGHTALYWYRQSLGQGLEFLIYFQGNSAPDKSGLPSDRFSAERTGGSVSTLTIQRTQQEDSAVYLCASSFTGLTGELFFGEGSRLTVL.

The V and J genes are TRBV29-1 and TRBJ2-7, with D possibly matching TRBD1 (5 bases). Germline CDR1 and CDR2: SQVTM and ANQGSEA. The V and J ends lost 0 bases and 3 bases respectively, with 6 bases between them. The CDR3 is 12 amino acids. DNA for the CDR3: TGCAGCGTTGAAGAGGACAACTACGAGCAGTACTTC. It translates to CSVEEDNYEQYF.

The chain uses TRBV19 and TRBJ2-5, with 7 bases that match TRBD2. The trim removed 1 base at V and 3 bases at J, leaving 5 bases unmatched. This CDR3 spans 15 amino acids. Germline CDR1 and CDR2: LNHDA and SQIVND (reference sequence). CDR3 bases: TGTGCCAGTAGTATAGGGGGACTACCTGAAGAGACCCAGTACTTC. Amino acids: CASSIGGLPEETQYF.

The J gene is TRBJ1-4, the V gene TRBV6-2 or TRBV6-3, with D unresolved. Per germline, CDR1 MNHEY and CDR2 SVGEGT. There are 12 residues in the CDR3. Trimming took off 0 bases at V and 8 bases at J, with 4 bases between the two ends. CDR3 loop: CASSYSDEKLFF. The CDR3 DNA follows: TGTGCCAGCAGTTACTCCGACGAAAAACTGTTTTTT.

CDR3 sequence: CASSVGVLPNTGELFF. In DNA, the CDR3 is TGTGCCAGCAGCGTAGGGGTGTTACCGAACACCGGGGAGCTGTTTTTT. The chain is built from TRBV9 and TRBJ2-2; no clear D. V gave up 0 bases and J gave up 0 bases, with 9 bases separating them. Germline V gene sequence: CDR1 SGDLS, CDR2 YYNGEE. This CDR3 comprises 16 residues.

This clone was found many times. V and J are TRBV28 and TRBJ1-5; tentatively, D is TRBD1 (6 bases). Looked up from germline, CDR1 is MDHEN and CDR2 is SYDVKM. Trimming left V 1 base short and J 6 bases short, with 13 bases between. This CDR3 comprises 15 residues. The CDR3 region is CASSLSPDSTQPQHF. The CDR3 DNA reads TGTGCCAGCAGTTTATCCCCGGACAGTACTCAGCCCCAGCATTTT.

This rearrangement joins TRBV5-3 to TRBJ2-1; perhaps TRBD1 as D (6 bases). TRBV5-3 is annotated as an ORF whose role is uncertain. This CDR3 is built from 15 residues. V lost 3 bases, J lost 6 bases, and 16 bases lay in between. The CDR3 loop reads CARSSNRDGANEQFF. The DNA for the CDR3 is TGTGCCAGAAGCTCCAACAGGGATGGGGCCAATGAGCAGTTCTTC.

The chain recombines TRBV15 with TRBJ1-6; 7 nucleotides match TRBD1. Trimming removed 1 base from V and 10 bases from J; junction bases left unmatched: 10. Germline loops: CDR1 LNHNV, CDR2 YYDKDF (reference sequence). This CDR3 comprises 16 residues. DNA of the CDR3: TGTGCCACCAGCAGAGGATTCAGACAGGGCTCCTCACCCCTCCACTTT. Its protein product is CATSRGFRQGSSPLHF.

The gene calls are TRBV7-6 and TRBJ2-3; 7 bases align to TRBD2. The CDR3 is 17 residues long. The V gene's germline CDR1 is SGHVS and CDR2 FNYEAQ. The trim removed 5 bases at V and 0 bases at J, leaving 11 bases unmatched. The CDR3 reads CASSLISPAGSTDTQYF. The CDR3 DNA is TGTGCCAGCAGCCTAATTAGCCCAGCGGGGAGCACAGATACGCAGTATTTT.

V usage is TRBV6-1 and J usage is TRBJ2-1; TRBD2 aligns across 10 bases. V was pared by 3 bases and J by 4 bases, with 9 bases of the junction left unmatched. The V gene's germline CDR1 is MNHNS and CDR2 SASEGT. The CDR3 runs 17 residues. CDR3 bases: TGTGCCAGCAGTGATTATTCAAGACTAGCGGGTTACAATGAGCAGTTCTTC. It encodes CASSDYSRLAGYNEQFF.

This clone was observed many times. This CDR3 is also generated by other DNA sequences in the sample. DNA of the CDR3: TGTGCCAGCAGTGAAACTAGCGGGGGGGCAGATACGCAGTATTTT. The encoded protein is CASSETSGGADTQYF. The V call is TRBV6-1, the J call TRBJ2-3; 13 bases line up with TRBD2. The CDR3 is made up of 15 amino acids. V dropped 2 bases and J dropped 4; count of bases not matched to a gene: 0. Per the germline V gene, CDR1 is MNHNS and CDR2 is SASEGT.

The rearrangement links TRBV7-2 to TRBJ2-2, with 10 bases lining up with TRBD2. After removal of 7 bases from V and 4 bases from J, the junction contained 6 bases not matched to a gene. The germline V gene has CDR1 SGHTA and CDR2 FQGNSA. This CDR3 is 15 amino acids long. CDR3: CASIWTSGGTGELFF. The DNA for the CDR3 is TGTGCCAGCATTTGGACTAGCGGTGGCACCGGGGAGCTGTTTTTT.

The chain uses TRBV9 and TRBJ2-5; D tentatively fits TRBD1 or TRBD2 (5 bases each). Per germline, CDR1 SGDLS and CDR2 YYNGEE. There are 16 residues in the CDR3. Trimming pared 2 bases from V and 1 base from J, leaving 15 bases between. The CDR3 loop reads CASSVGMGRVQETQYF. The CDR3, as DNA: TGTGCCAGCAGCGTTGGGATGGGGCGGGTCCAAGAGACCCAGTACTTC.

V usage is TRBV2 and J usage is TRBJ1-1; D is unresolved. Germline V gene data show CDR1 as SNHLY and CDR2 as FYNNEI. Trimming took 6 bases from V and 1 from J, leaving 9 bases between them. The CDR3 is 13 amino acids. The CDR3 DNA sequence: TGTGCCAGCAGCATTCATGGGAACACTGAAGCTTTCTTT. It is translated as CASSIHGNTEAFF.

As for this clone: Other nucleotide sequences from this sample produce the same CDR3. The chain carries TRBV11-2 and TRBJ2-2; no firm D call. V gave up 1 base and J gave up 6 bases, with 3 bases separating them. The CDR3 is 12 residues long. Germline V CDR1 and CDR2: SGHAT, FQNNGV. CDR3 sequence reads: CASSLGSGELFF. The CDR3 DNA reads TGTGCCAGCAGCTTAGGGTCCGGGGAGCTGTTTTTT.

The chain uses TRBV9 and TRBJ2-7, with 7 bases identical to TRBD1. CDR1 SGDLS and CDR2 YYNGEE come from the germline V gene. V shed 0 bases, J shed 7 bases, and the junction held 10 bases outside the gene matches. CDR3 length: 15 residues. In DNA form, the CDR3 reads TGTGCCAGCAGCGTAGTGTTACCGCCAGGGGGAGAGCAGTACTTC. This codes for CASSVVLPPGGEQYF.

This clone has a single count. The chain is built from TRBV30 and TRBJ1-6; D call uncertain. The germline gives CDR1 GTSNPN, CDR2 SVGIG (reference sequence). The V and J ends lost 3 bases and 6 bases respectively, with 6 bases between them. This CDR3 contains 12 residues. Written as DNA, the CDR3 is TGTGCCTGGAGAAAGATTAATTCACCCCTCCACTTT. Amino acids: CAWRKINSPLHF.

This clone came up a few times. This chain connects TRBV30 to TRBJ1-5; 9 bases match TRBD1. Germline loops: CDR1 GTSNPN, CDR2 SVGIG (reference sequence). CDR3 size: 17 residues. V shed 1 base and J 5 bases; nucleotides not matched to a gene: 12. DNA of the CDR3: TGTGCCTGGAGTGGAGCCTCCCGGGACAGGGCCTATCAGCCCCAGCATTTT. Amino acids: CAWSGASRDRAYQPQHF.